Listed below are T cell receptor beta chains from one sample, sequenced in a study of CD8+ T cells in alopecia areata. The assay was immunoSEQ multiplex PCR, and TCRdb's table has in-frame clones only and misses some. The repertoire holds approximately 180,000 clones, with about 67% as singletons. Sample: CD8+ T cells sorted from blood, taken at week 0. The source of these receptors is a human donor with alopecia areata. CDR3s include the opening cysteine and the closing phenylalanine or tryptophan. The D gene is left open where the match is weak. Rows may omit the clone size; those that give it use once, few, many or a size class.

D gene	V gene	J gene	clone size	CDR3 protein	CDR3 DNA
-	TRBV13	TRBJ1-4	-	CASSLVGEDEKLFF	TGTGCCAGCAGCTTAGTAGGGGAGGATGAAAAACTGTTTTTT
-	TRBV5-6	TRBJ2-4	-	CASSPPVGAAKNIQYF	TGTGCCAGCAGCCCACCCGTGGGGGCAGCCAAAAACATTCAGTACTTC
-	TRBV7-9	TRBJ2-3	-	CASSPTIRDTQYF	TGTGCCAGCAGCCCAACGATTCGGGATACGCAGTATTTT
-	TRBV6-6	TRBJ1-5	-	CASNYGQTQPQHF	TGTGCCAGCAACTACGGACAGACGCAGCCCCAGCATTTT
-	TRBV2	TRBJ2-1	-	CASPRRNEQFF	TGTGCCAGCCCGCGGAGGAATGAGCAGTTCTTC
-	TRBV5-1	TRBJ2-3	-	CASSLFQDNTDTQYF	TGCGCCAGCAGCTTATTCCAGGACAACACAGATACGCAGTATTTT
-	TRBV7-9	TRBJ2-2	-	CASGAGAYTGELFF	TGTGCCTCCGGGGCAGGGGCCTACACCGGGGAGCTGTTTTTT
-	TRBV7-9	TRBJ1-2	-	CASSLASGGARGYTF	TGTGCCAGCAGCTTAGCGAGTGGAGGGGCCCGCGGCTACACCTTC
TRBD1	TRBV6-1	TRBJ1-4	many	CASSDTGAANEKLFF	TGTGCCAGCAGTGATACAGGGGCAGCTAATGAAAAACTGTTTTTT
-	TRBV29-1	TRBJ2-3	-	CSVEAGGADTQYF	TGCAGCGTTGAGGCTGGCGGGGCCGATACGCAGTATTTT
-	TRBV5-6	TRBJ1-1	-	CASSLGQMNTEAFF	TGTGCCAGCAGCTTGGGGCAGATGAACACTGAAGCTTTCTTT
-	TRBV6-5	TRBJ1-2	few	CASSYSGNYGYTF	TGTGCCAGCAGTTACTCAGGAAACTATGGCTACACCTTC
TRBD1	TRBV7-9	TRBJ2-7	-	CASSPATGGKEEQYF	TGTGCCAGCAGCCCAGCAACAGGGGGCAAGGAGGAGCAGTACTTC
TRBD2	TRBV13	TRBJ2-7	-	CASSTSGDFYEQYF	TGTGCCAGCAGTACTAGCGGGGATTTCTACGAGCAGTACTTC
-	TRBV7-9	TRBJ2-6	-	CASSPPGGANVLTF	TGTGCCAGCAGCCCACCGGGAGGGGCCAACGTCCTGACTTTC
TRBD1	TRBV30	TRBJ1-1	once	CAWEGGGLMAEAFF	TGTGCCTGGGAAGGAGGGGGCTTGATGGCTGAAGCTTTCTTT
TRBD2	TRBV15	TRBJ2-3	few	CATSRDGGGATDTQYF	TGTGCCACCAGCAGAGATGGCGGGGGGGCCACAGATACGCAGTATTTT
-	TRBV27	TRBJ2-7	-	CASSLKAPREQYF	TGTGCCAGCAGTTTAAAGGCGCCACGGGAGCAGTACTTC
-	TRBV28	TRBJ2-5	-	CASSLNGDYQETQYF	TGTGCCAGCAGTTTAAACGGGGACTACCAAGAGACCCAGTACTTC
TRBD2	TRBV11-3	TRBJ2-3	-	CASSQLAEETDTQYF	TGTGCCAGCAGCCAACTAGCGGAGGAGACAGATACGCAGTATTTT
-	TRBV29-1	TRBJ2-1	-	CSVPLGSSYNEQFF	TGCAGCGTCCCACTTGGGAGCTCCTACAATGAGCAGTTCTTC
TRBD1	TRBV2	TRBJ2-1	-	CASSLGQGIYNEQFF	TGTGCCAGCAGTTTGGGACAGGGTATCTACAATGAGCAGTTCTTC
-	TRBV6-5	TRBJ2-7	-	CASSYAYEQYF	TGTGCCAGCAGTTACGCCTACGAGCAGTACTTC
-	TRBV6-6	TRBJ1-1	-	CASSYEPRNTEAFF	TGTGCCAGCAGTTACGAACCCAGGAACACTGAAGCTTTCTTT
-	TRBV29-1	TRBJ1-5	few	CSVAPGSNQPQHF	TGCAGCGTGGCCCCCGGGAGTAATCAGCCCCAGCATTTT
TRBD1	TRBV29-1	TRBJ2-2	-	CSVLDRGVNTGELFF	TGCAGCGTATTGGACAGGGGAGTCAACACCGGGGAGCTGTTTTTT
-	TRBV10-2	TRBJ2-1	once	CASSAFDLLYNEQFF	TGCGCCAGCAGTGCCTTCGATTTGCTATACAATGAGCAGTTCTTC
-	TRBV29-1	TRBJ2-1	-	CSAPGQSYNEQFF	TGCAGCGCCCCGGGGCAGTCCTACAATGAGCAGTTCTTC
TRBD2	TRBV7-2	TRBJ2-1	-	CASSPRAGGPNEQFF	TGTGCCAGCAGCCCAAGGGCGGGGGGCCCCAATGAGCAGTTCTTC
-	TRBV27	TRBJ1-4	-	CASSFSSTGEKLFF	TGTGCCAGCAGTTTTAGCTCGACAGGCGAAAAACTGTTTTTT
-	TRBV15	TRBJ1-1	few	CATEGGMNTEAFF	TGTGCCACCGAAGGAGGAATGAACACTGAAGCTTTCTTT
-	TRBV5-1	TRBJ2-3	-	CASSLSSGANTDTQYF	TGCGCCAGCAGCTTGTCCTCGGGGGCTAACACAGATACGCAGTATTTT
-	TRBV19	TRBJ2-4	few	CASSNSDIQYF	TGTGCCAGTAGTAACTCTGACATTCAGTACTTC
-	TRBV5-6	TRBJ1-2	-	CASSLGSLFVYTF	TGTGCCAGCAGCTTGGGCAGTCTTTTTGTCTACACCTTC
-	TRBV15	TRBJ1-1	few	CATSTRVGGEAFF	TGTGCCACCAGCACCCGGGTAGGGGGTGAAGCTTTCTTT
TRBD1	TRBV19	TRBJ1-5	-	CASSPRGGDYSNQPQHF	TGTGCCAGTAGTCCCAGGGGGGGCGATTATAGCAATCAGCCCCAGCATTTT
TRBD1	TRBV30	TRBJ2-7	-	CAWRALRGSSYEQYF	TGTGCCTGGAGGGCCCTCAGGGGGAGCTCCTACGAGCAGTACTTC
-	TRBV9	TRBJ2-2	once	CASSVEGAGELFF	TGTGCCAGCAGCGTCGAGGGGGCCGGGGAGCTGTTTTTT
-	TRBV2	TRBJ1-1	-	CASSERANTEAFF	TGTGCCAGCAGTGAGCGGGCAAACACTGAAGCTTTCTTT
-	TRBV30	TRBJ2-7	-	CAWQGIEEQYF	TGTGCCTGGCAGGGAATTGAGGAGCAGTACTTC
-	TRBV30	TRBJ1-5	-	CAWSVGAGDQPQHF	TGTGCCTGGAGTGTAGGCGCAGGGGATCAGCCCCAGCATTTT
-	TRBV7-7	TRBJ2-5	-	CASSGPQQETQYF	TGTGCCAGTTCAGGGCCGCAACAAGAGACCCAGTACTTC
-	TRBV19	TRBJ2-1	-	CASSIDRGYNEQFF	TGTGCCAGTAGTATAGATCGGGGATACAATGAGCAGTTCTTC
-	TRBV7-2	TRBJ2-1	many	CASSPRGGGKWEQFF	TGTGCCAGCAGCCCTCGAGGGGGGGGCAAGTGGGAGCAGTTCTTC
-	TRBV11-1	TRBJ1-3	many	CASSLGGPGNTIYF	TGTGCCAGCAGCTTAGGAGGTCCTGGAAACACCATATATTTT